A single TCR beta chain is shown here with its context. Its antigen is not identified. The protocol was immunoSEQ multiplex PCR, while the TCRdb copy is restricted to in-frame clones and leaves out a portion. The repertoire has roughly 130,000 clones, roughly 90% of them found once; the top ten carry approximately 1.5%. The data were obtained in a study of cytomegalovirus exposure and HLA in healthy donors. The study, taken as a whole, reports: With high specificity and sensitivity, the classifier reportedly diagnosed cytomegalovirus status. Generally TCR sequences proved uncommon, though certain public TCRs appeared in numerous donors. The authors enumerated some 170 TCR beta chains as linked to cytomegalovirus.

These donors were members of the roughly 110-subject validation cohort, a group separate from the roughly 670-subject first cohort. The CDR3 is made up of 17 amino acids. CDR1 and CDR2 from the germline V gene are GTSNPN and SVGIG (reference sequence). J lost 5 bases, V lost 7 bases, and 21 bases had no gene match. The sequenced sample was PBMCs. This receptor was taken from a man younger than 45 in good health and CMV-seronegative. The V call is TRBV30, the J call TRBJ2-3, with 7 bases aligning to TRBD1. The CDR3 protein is CASSPGQRISSGDTQYF. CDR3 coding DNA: TGTGCCTCCTCACCGGGACAGCGCATTTCGAGTGGAGATACGCAGTATTTT.